A single sample is the source of the 12 T cell receptor beta chains below, sequenced in a study of T cells after somatic rescue of genetic block. The method was immunoSEQ multiplex PCR; TCRdb's version includes in-frame clones alone and lacks a portion of them. The profile shows 67,000 or so clones, approximately 90% of them singletons. The sequencing sample was made of peripheral blood mononuclear cells (PBMCs). All receptors come from a man aged 30 to 45.

The J gene is TRBJ2-1, the V gene TRBV7-8, with 8 positions matching TRBD2. J lost 4 bases, V lost 0 bases, and 14 bases had no gene match. CDR1 and CDR2 (germline): SGHVS, FQNEAQ. The CDR3 extends over 19 amino acids. DNA for the CDR3: TGTGCCAGCAGCTTAGCCACCCCGGGGGGGCCTTTAAAATACAATGAGCAGTTCTTC. Translation: CASSLATPGGPLKYNEQFF.

V is TRBV4-3 and J is TRBJ1-3, with no clear D. V dropped 4 bases and J dropped 0 bases, with 10 bases sitting between them. Germline CDR1 and CDR2: LGHNA and YSLEER. The CDR3 is 15 amino acids. The CDR3 reads CASSRRLLSGNTIYF. For the CDR3, the DNA is TGCGCCAGCAGCCGTAGACTGCTCTCTGGAAACACCATATATTTT.

V is TRBV11-2 and J is TRBJ1-1; no clear D gene. This CDR3 spans 14 amino acids. Per the germline V gene, CDR1 is SGHAT and CDR2 is FQNNGV. V lost 5 bases, J lost 2 bases, and 12 bases lay in between. The CDR3 nucleotides are TGTGCCAGCAGCCCCGCTGGGTTAAACACTGAAGCTTTCTTT. It codes for CASSPAGLNTEAFF.

This clone was recorded once. V is TRBV5-6 and J is TRBJ2-1, with D possibly TRBD1 on 6 matching bases. Trimming shortened V by 1 base and J by 7 bases, and 18 bases separated the two germline ends. The germline V gene has CDR1 SGHDT and CDR2 YYEEEE. This CDR3 has 16 residues. In DNA form, the CDR3 reads TGTGCCAGCAGCTTGAAGGAGCAGGGGTGGGAAAATGAGCAGTTCTTC. Its protein is CASSLKEQGWENEQFF. The full variable domain, with the rest looked up from reference TRBV5-6 and TRBJ2-1, is DAGVTQSPTHLIKTRGQQVTLRCSPKSGHDTVSWYQQALGQGPQFIFQYYEEEERQRGNFPDRFSGHQFPNYSSELNVNALLLGDSALYLCASSLKEQGWENEQFFGPGTRLTVL.

This clone was detected only a few times. The chain joins TRBV7-6 to TRBJ1-2, with 8 bases lining up with TRBD1. J was trimmed by 5 bases and V by 5 bases; bases with no gene match: 7. This CDR3 spans 14 amino acids. CDR1 SGHVS and CDR2 FNYEAQ come from the germline V gene. CDR3 in DNA: TGTGCCAGCAGCCCAGGGACAGGCCCATATGGCTACACCTTC. Its translation is CASSPGTGPYGYTF.

This clone was seen more than once but under ten times. The chain joins TRBV6-1 to TRBJ1-2, with D perhaps matching TRBD1 (5 bases). This CDR3 is built from 13 residues. The ends were cut back, 4 bases at V and 4 bases at J, with 10 bases in the middle. CDR1 is MNHNS, CDR2 SASEGT, per germline. The CDR3 nucleotides are TGTGCCAGCAGTGCGGGACGGGGCTATGGCTACACCTTC. Translation: CASSAGRGYGYTF.

The chain recombines TRBV28 with TRBJ2-7; 7 nucleotides agree with TRBD2. The V and J ends lost 2 bases and 0 bases, in that order; junction bases with no gene match: 10. The CDR3 is made up of 17 amino acids. CDR1 MDHEN and CDR2 SYDVKM come from the germline V gene. CDR3 region: CASSLTALAVSSYEQYF. DNA of the CDR3: TGTGCCAGCAGTTTAACTGCTCTAGCGGTCAGCTCCTACGAGCAGTACTTC.

The J gene is TRBJ2-3, the V gene TRBV6-6; either TRBD1 or TRBD2 may fit D (6 bases each). The V gene's germline CDR1 is MNHNY and CDR2 SVGAGI (reference sequence). The germline V and J ends were trimmed by 5 bases and 3 bases, with 9 bases remaining between them. The CDR3 extends over 13 amino acids. In nucleotides, the CDR3 is TGTGCCAGCAGTCGGGGGCGAACAGATACGCAGTATTTT. It is translated as CASSRGRTDTQYF.

The chain carries TRBV28 and TRBJ1-1, with D possibly TRBD1 on 6 matching bases. The CDR3 extends over 17 amino acids. Germline V gene sequence: CDR1 MDHEN, CDR2 SYDVKM. V was clipped by 4 bases and J by 3 bases, with 21 bases between them. The DNA of the CDR3 is TGTGCCAGCAGTTCGCCGGGGGCAAATGGGGGTTACACTGAAGCTTTCTTT. Protein sequence: CASSSPGANGGYTEAFF.

This rearrangement joins TRBV5-5 to TRBJ1-5, with D unclear. The V gene lost 4 bases and the J gene lost 3 bases, with 14 bases spanning the gap. The germline V gene encodes CDR1 SGHKS and CDR2 YYEKEE (reference sequence). This CDR3 is built from 15 residues. The CDR3 coding sequence is TGTGCCAGCAGCCCGACCCCAAAGGACAATCAGCCCCAGCATTTT. This encodes CASSPTPKDNQPQHF.

This clone was counted a few times. The chain uses TRBV6-6 and TRBJ2-3, with TRBD2 as a possible D gene (6 bases). Germline CDR1 is MNHNY and CDR2 is SVGAGI (reference sequence). Deletions cut 4 bases from V and 6 bases from J, with 20 bases between. The CDR3 covers 16 residues. The chain's CDR3 is CASSSGGAGKGDTQYF. For the CDR3, the DNA is TGTGCCAGCAGTTCCGGCGGCGCGGGAAAGGGGGATACGCAGTATTTT.

The rearrangement links TRBV7-3 to TRBJ2-5; the match to TRBD2 covers 9 bases. The tail of the sequence fits TRBJ2-7 better, so the J call may be wrong. Per germline, CDR1 SGHTA and CDR2 FQGTGA. The CDR3 runs 15 residues. CDR3 in amino acids: CASSLASGGLYEQYF. CDR3 coding DNA: TGTGCCAGCAGCCTCGCCAGCGGGGGGCTCTACGAGCAGTACTTC.